The entry that follows covers one TCR beta chain sequence. Its antigen is not known. The data originate from a study of blood T cells in healthy people across ages. About the study: Per two T cells, template switching captured roughly one barcoded beta molecule. Regarding the study as a whole: TCR beta diversity per million T cells fell roughly linearly with age.

Alongside a J-beta primer mix, a sample-barcoded 5' primer served in a second PCR lasting roughly 6 to 11 cycles. Every cDNA was tagged by a template-switch adaptor with 12 random nucleotides. TCRdb re-analysed the 5' RACE reads in MiXCR, keeping a single row per CDR3 protein. The data hold 1.5 million to 2 million distinct CDR3 sequences, with roughly a third observed a single time. V shed 8 bases, J shed 1 base, and the junction held 9 bases outside the gene matches. Germline assignment: CDR1 MDHEN and CDR2 SYDVKM. The CDR3 runs to 15 residues. Every sample had a minimum of 6.5 million PBMCs isolated.

This TCR came from a woman between 25 and 40 years old in good health. The specimen sequenced was blood. V usage is TRBV28 and J usage is TRBJ2-5, with 8 bases matching TRBD1. For the CDR3, the DNA is TGTGCCAGCCTCCTTGGACAGGGTTTCCAAGAGACCCAGTACTTC. It encodes CASLLGQGFQETQYF.